This T cell receptor (beta chain) appears in the sequencing data of a study of CD8 T cells in Susac syndrome. The RNA, about 0.5 to 1 ug, was put through reverse transcription using random hexamers. TCRdb used MiXCR to reprocess the immunoSEQ multiplex PCR reads, holding one entry per CDR3 protein. Here the sample spans around 100,000 distinct CDR3 sequences, 95% being singletons. CDR3 length equals 12 residues. Germline CDR1 is SGHTA and CDR2 is FQGNSA. The V and J ends lost 7 bases and 5 bases respectively, with 11 bases between them. The clonotype comes from a human donor with Susac syndrome. The genes are TRBV7-2 and TRBJ1-1; possibly TRBD1 for D (5 bases). Sequenced input: CD8+ T cells from PBMCs. The CDR3 spells CASTLGGTEAFF. The CDR3 DNA reads TGTGCCAGCACCCTCGGGGGAACTGAAGCTTTCTTT.